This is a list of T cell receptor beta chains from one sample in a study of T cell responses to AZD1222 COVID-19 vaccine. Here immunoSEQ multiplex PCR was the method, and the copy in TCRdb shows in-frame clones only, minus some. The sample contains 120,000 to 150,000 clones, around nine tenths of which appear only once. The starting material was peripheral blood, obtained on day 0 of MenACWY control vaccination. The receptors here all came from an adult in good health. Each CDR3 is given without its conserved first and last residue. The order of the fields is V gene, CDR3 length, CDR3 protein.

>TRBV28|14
ASSPTRSWSDYEQY
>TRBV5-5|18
ASSLVPFRPHSGGANVLT
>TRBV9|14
ASSVHSGREMNEQF
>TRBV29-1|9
SVEVRDRLY
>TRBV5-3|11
ARSLGHIYEQY
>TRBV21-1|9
ASGVPDTQY
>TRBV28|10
ASSLLTTEAF
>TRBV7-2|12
ASSLARGNQPQH
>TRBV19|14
ASIKSGTIGNQPQH
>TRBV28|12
ASSPDRPNTEAF
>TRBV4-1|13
ASSQVVAGSYEQY
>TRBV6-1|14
ASSDGNRGSNQPQH
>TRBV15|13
ATRTASGSMSEQF
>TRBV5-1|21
ASTWPGQTAGTSQLSSYNEQF
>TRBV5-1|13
ASSFNLALNTEAF
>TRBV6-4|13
ASSDSPGGADTQY
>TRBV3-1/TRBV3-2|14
ASSQTRLAGDNEQF
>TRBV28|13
ASSLPGSAYNEQF
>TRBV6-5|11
ASSSRMNTEAF
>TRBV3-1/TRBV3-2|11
ASSQGGANVLT
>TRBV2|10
ASSQTEDTQY
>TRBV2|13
ASRAPEPMNTEAF
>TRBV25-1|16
ASSTPSGLAGAVYEQY
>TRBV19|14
ASSKGTGMNNYGYT
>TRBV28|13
ASITPVTQGEKLF
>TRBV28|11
ASSLQDWTEAF
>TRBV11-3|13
ASSSGDSYQETQY
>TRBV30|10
AWRQANTEAF
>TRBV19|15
ASSSVPGQGGNTEAF
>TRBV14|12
ASSRDRVNEKLF
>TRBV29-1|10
SGLTGSRGQF
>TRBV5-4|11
ASSSAGPYEQY
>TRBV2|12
ASSEAGNNQPQH
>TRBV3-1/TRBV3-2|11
ASSLGEGSGYT
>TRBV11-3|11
ASSLAVRQTQY
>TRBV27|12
ASSQGQGYNEQF
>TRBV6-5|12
ASSSQTSLNEQF
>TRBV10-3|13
AISEKASSAGELF
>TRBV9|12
ASSVLGGNTEAF
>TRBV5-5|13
ASSSLDTRNTEAF
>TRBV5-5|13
ASSLKAGVGNEQF
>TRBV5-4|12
ASTGGDYNSPLH
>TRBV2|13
ASSESLAGRETQY
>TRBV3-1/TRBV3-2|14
ASSQGGGGRGTEAF
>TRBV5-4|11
ASSLVGENGYT
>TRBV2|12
ASSEEGRGIGAF
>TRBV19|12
ASHSSGAPNGYT
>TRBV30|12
AWSVLQLNSPLH
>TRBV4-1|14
ASSHRSRSSTDTQY
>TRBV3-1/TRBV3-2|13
ASSPWGGWQETQY
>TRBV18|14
ASSHFPPSGRYEQY
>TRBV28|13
ASTLSRGSNQPQH
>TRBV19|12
ASSITGVNQPQH
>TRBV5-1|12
ASSLEVVSGELF
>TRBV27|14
ASSPPGLAGVYEQY
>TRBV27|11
ASSQGSNQPQH
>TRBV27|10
ASSFTNQPQH